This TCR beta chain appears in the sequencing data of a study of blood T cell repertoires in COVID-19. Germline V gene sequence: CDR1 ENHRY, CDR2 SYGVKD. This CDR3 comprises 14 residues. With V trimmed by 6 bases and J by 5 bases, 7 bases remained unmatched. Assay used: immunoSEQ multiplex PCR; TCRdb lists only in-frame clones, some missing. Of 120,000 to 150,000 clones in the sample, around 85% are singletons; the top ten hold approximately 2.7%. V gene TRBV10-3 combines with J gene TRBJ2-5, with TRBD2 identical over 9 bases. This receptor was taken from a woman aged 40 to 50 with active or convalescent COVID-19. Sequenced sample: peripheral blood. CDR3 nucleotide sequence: TGTGCCATCAGGGATAGCGGGAGAGGCGAGACCCAGTACTTC. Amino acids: CAIRDSGRGETQYF.